This TCR beta chain is from a study of T-cell reconstitution after alpha-beta-depleted transplantation in children. Overall study findings and caveats: At the one-year point after transplant, T-cell counts and TCRbeta diversity were found to come mostly from T cells that had been newly produced.

The germline CDR1 and CDR2 sequences are MNHNS and SASEGT. This CDR3 has 16 residues. The trim removed 5 bases at V and 2 bases at J, leaving 12 bases unmatched. Using unique molecular identifiers, the investigators prepared the TCRbeta library. TCRdb independently ran MiXCR on the PCR reads; one entry per CDR3 protein. The top ten clones hold about 2% of a sample with approximately 500,000 distinct CDR3 sequences, approximately 10% of them seen once. Turning to this clonotype: Antigen unknown.

The clonotype comes from a child aged 2 to 10 with inherited bone marrow failure, due to receive a stem cell transplant. The V and J genes are TRBV6-1 and TRBJ2-7, with 7 bases matching TRBD2. Specimen: PBMCs, collected before TCRalphabeta/CD19-depleted stem cell transplant. CDR3 protein: CASSTPTGTIPYEQYF. Written as DNA, the CDR3 is TGTGCCAGCAGTACCCCCACCGGGACTATCCCCTACGAGCAGTACTTC.